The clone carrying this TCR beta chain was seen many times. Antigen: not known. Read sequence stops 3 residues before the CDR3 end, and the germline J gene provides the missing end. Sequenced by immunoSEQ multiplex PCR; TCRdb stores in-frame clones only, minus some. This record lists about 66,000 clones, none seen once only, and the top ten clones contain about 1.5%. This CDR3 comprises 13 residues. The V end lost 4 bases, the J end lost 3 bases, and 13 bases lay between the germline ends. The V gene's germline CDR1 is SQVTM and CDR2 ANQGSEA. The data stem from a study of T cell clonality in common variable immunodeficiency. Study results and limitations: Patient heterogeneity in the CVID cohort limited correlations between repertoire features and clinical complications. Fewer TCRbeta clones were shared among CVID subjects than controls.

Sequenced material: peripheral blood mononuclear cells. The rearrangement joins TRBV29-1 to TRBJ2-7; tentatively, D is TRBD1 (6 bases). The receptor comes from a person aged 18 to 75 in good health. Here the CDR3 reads CSVVGNRDYEQYF. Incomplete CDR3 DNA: TGCAGCGTTGTGGGTAACAGGGACTACGAG.